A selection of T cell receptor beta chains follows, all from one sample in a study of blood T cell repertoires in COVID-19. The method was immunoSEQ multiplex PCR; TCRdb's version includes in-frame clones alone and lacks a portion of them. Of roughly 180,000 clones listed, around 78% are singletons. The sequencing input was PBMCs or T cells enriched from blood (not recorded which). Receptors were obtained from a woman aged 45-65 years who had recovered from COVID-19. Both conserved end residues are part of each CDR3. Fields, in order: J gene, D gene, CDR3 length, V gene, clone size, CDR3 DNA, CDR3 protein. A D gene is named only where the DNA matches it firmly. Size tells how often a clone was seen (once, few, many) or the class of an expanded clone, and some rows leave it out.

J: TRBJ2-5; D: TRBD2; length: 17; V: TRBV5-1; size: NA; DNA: TGCGCCAGCAGCTTGGGAGGGCGCGGGGGGAACCAAGAGACCCAGTACTTC; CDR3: CASSLGGRGGNQETQYF
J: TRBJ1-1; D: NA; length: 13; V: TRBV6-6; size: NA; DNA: TGTGCCAGCAGTTACTCCGGAGGCACTGAAGCTTTCTTT; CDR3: CASSYSGGTEAFF
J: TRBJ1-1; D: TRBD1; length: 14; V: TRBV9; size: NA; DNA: TGTGCCAGCAGCGTTCAGGGGGCGTCGGCTGAAGCTTTCTTT; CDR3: CASSVQGASAEAFF
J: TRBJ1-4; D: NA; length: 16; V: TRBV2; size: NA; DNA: TGTGCCAGCAGTGATTTGACCGACAGCCTTAATGAAAAACTGTTTTTT; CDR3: CASSDLTDSLNEKLFF
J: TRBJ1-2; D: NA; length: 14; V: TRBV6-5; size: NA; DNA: TGTGCCGCGACTGCCGGGGAGACCAGGACTGGCTACACCTTC; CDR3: CAATAGETRTGYTF
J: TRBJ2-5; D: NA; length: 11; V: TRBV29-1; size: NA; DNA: TGCAGCGTTGAGGTGGGGGGGACCCAGTACTTC; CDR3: CSVEVGGTQYF
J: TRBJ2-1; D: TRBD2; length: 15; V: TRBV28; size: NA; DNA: TGTGCCAGCAGCCCGTCAGCGGGAGTTGCAAATGAGCAGTTCTTC; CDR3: CASSPSAGVANEQFF
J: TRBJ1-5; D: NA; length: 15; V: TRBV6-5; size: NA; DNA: TGTGCCAGCAGCCACCTCCGAGACTCCAATCAGCCCCAGCATTTT; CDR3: CASSHLRDSNQPQHF
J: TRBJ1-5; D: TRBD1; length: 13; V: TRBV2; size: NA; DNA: TGTGCCAGCCGGGGACAGCCTAATCAGCCCCAGCATTTT; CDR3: CASRGQPNQPQHF
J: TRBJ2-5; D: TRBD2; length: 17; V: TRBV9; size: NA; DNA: TGTGCCAGCAGCGAACAGACCCCCGGGACTATACAAGAGACCCAGTACTTC; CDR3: CASSEQTPGTIQETQYF
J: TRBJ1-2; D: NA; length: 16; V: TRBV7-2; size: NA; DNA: TGTGCCAGCAGCTTAGCCGCGGGGGCGTATGACTATGGCTACACCTTC; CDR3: CASSLAAGAYDYGYTF
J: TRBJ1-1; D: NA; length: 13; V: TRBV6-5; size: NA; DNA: TGTGCCAGCAGGGCCAGGGTAGGCACTGAAGCTTTCTTT; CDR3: CASRARVGTEAFF
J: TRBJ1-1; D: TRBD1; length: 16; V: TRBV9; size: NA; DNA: TGTGCCAGCAGCGTAGGAGGGGGCAACATGAACACTGAAGCTTTCTTT; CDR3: CASSVGGGNMNTEAFF
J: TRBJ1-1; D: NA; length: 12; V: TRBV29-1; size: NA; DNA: TGCAGCGTCCTCTCCGGGAACACTGAAGCTTTCTTT; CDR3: CSVLSGNTEAFF
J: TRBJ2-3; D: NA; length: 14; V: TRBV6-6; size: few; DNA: TGTGCCAGCAGTTACTGGACAGCCACAGATACGCAGTATTTT; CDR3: CASSYWTATDTQYF
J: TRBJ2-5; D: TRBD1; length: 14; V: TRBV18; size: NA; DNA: TGTGCCAGCTCACCTTGGCAGGGGGAAGAGACCCAGTACTTC; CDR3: CASSPWQGEETQYF
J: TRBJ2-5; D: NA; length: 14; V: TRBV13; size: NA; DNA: TGTGCCAGCAGCCCTTCCCGGAGTAAAGAGACCCAGTACTTC; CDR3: CASSPSRSKETQYF
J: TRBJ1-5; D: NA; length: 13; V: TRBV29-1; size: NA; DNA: TGCAGCGTTGGGGGGGTCCGCAATCAGCCCCAGCATTTT; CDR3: CSVGGVRNQPQHF
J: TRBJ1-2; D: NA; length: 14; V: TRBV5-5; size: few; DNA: TGTGCCAGCAGCTTGACGCACAGTAACTATGGCTACACCTTC; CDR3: CASSLTHSNYGYTF
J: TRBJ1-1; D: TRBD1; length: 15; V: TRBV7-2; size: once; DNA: TGTGCCAGCAGCCATGGACAGGGACCGATCACTGAAGCTTTCTTT; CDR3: CASSHGQGPITEAFF
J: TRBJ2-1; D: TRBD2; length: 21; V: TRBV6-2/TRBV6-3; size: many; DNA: TGTGCCAGCAGTCCCCTGAGGGAACTTTGGGTGGTAACGCGGGAGGGGAATGAGCAGTTCTTC; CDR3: CASSPLRELWVVTREGNEQFF
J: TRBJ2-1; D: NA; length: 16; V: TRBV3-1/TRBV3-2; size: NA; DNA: TGTGCCAGCAGCCCTATTGGACTCAGCCTGTACAATGAGCAGTTCTTC; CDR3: CASSPIGLSLYNEQFF
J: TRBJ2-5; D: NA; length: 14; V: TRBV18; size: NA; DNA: TGTGCCAGCTCACCTTCCCTAGGATTCGAGACCCAGTACTTC; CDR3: CASSPSLGFETQYF
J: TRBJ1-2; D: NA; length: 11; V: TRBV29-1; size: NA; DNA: TGCAGCGTTGATGTAGGGGATGGCTACACCTTC; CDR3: CSVDVGDGYTF
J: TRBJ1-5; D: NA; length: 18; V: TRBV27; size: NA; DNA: TGTGCCAGCAGTTTATTTGGGGGGACGGCTGCCTTCAATCAGCCCCAGCATTTT; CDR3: CASSLFGGTAAFNQPQHF